One sample yielded the 29 T cell receptor beta chains listed below, sequenced in a study of cytomegalovirus exposure and HLA in healthy donors (TCRdb year 2017). Receptors were amplified or captured by the immunoSEQ multiplex PCR assay. TCRdb carries this immuneACCESS record with in-frame sequences only. Its versions omit some clonotypes, under half of them owing to an unresolved V gene in the studies checked, with the rest unexplained. The sample table contains approximately 65,000 clones; only one count was recorded for less than 95% of them. The ten largest make up more than 1% of the sample. The sequenced material came from PBMCs. These receptors all come from a woman between 18 and 29 years old in good health and CMV-seronegative.

The chain couples TRBV27 to TRBJ2-5, with 8 bases aligning to TRBD1. This CDR3 is 16 amino acids long. V gave up 5 bases and J gave up 5 bases; unmatched junction bases: 13. Germline values: CDR1 MNHEY, CDR2 SMNVEV (reference sequence). As DNA, the CDR3 is TGTGCCAGCAGTCCCACTCAGGGGGCATTGTGGGAGACCCAGTACTTC. The encoded protein is CASSPTQGALWETQYF.

V usage is TRBV29-1 and J usage is TRBJ2-3, with D possibly TRBD2 on 6 matching bases. The CDR3 sequence is 13 residues long. Germline CDR1 and CDR2: SQVTM and ANQGSEA. The V gene lost 1 base and the J gene lost 5 bases, with 10 bases spanning the gap. CDR3 bases: TGCAGCGTTGAAGGTCAGGGAGGAGATACGCAGTATTTT. Translating gives CSVEGQGGDTQYF.

This sequence joins TRBV14 and TRBJ2-7; D perhaps matches TRBD1 (5 bases). V gave up 0 bases and J gave up 5 bases, with 11 bases separating them. CDR1 and CDR2 (germline): SGHDN, FVKESK. This CDR3 has 14 amino acids. For the CDR3, the DNA is TGTGCCAGCAGCCAAGATTTAGGGGAAGACGAGCAGTACTTC. This encodes CASSQDLGEDEQYF.

The genes are TRBV10-3 and TRBJ1-5; 8 bases are shared with TRBD1. J gave up 5 bases and V 3 bases, and 15 bases lay outside the gene matches. Germline lookup yields CDR1 ENHRY and CDR2 SYGVKD. The CDR3 is 18 residues long. The CDR3 region is CAISERPGGTDLYQPQHF. CDR3 sequence (DNA): TGTGCCATCAGTGAACGACCAGGGGGCACCGACCTCTATCAGCCCCAGCATTTT.

This chain joins TRBV4-1 and TRBJ2-4; 7 bases match TRBD1. With 4 bases clipped from V and 7 bases from J, the junction kept 22 bases outside the gene matches. The CDR3 runs 19 residues. In germline, CDR1 is MGHRA, CDR2 YSYEKL. The CDR3 spells CASSLRGFEQGMSWNIQYF. The CDR3 coding sequence is TGCGCCAGCAGCCTGAGGGGGTTCGAACAGGGGATGAGTTGGAACATTCAGTACTTC.

V usage is TRBV25-1 and J usage is TRBJ1-2, with TRBD1 matching 7 bases. Germline values: CDR1 MGHDK, CDR2 SYGVNS. The CDR3 spans 12 residues. Trimming cost V 4 bases and J 6 bases; bases outside gene matches: 2. CDR3 sequence: CASSAQGNGYTF. The CDR3 nucleotides are TGTGCCAGCAGTGCACAGGGGAATGGCTACACCTTC.

The chain is built from TRBV7-9 and TRBJ2-1, with 13 bases identical to TRBD2. The CDR3 runs to 15 residues. Germline lookup yields CDR1 SEHNR and CDR2 FQNEAQ (reference sequence). The V gene end was trimmed by 2 bases and the J gene end by 10 bases; junction bases not matched to a gene: 5. The CDR3 sequence is CASSLTSGGAGEQFF. The CDR3 DNA reads as TGTGCCAGCAGCTTAACTAGCGGGGGGGCGGGGGAGCAGTTCTTC.

The chain employs TRBV14 and TRBJ1-2; 7 bases map to TRBD1. V lost 4 bases to trimming and J lost 8 bases; unmatched junction nucleotides: 10. CDR1 is SGHDN and CDR2 is FVKESK in the germline V gene. The CDR3 loop spans 14 amino acids. The CDR3 DNA reads TGTGCCAGCAGCCGGGACAGTGGGACGAGAGGCTACACCTTC. Translating it yields CASSRDSGTRGYTF.

The J gene is TRBJ2-7, the V gene TRBV28; the match to TRBD2 covers 12 bases. There are 15 residues in the CDR3. Trimming at V came to 6 bases and at J to 6 bases, leaving 9 bases not matched to a gene. Germline CDR1 and CDR2: MDHEN and SYDVKM. CDR3 residues: CASSETSGSLPEQYF. Here the CDR3 DNA reads TGTGCCAGCAGCGAGACTAGCGGGAGCCTCCCCGAGCAGTACTTC.

The rearrangement uses TRBV7-3 and TRBJ1-2; 7 nucleotides match TRBD1. Trimming took 3 bases from V and 8 from J; bases not matched to a gene: 6. The CDR3 length is 13 residues. Germline V lookup: CDR1 SGHTA, CDR2 FQGTGA. The DNA for the CDR3 is TGTGCCAGCAGCTTCCTGACAGGGCGCGGCTACACCTTC. Protein sequence: CASSFLTGRGYTF.

The chain links TRBV19 to TRBJ2-7, with TRBD1 identical over 7 bases. The CDR3 length is 14 residues. V shed 5 bases and J 5 bases; nucleotides not matched to a gene: 9. Germline V gene sequence: CDR1 LNHDA, CDR2 SQIVND (reference sequence). In DNA, the CDR3 is TGTGCCAGTAGTTACGTCGCAGGGGGTCACGAGCAGTACTTC. Residues: CASSYVAGGHEQYF.

This clone was counted once. The chain recombines TRBV5-1 with TRBJ1-1; D is unresolved. CDR3 size: 15 residues. Trimming took 4 bases from V and 0 from J, leaving 13 bases between them. Per germline, CDR1 SGHRS and CDR2 YFSETQ. Here the CDR3 DNA reads TGCGCCAGCAGCATGCTGGGAGAGATGAACACTGAAGCTTTCTTT. Its translation is CASSMLGEMNTEAFF.

The rearrangement uses TRBV18 and TRBJ2-7; 7 bases agree with TRBD1. This CDR3 is 15 amino acids long. V shed 3 bases and J 0 bases; nucleotides not matched to a gene: 5. CDR1 is KGHSH and CDR2 is LQKENI in the germline V gene. The CDR3 bases are TGTGCCAGCTCACCGAGGGACAGATTCTCCTACGAGCAGTACTTC. Its protein product is CASSPRDRFSYEQYF.

V is TRBV10-2 and J is TRBJ2-1, with D possibly TRBD1 on 6 matching bases. Trimming removed 3 bases from V and 12 bases from J, with 12 bases in between. The V gene's germline CDR1 is WSHSY and CDR2 SAAADI. The CDR3 covers 12 residues. The CDR3 protein is CASSEQGVLQFF. The CDR3 DNA is TGCGCCAGCAGTGAACAGGGAGTGTTGCAGTTCTTC.

DNA of the CDR3: TGTGCCAGCAGGGACAGGGGGACCTACGAGCAGTACTTC. The encoded protein is CASRDRGTYEQYF. V usage is TRBV7-8 and J usage is TRBJ2-7, with 10 positions matching TRBD1. The trim removed 6 bases at V and 2 bases at J, leaving 1 base unmatched. CDR1 SGHVS and CDR2 FQNEAQ come from the germline V gene. The CDR3 has 13 residues.

V and J are TRBV4-2 and TRBJ2-2; 7 bases agree with TRBD1. Trimming at V came to 3 bases and at J to 7 bases, leaving 8 bases not matched to a gene. Germline CDR1 LGHNA, CDR2 YNFKEQ. This CDR3 is 15 amino acids long. CDR3 DNA sequence: TGTGCCAGCAGCCACTTATACAGGGGTGGCGGGGAGCTGTTTTTT. Its translation: CASSHLYRGGGELFF.

V and J are TRBV5-1 and TRBJ2-3, with D tentatively TRBD1 (6 bases). This CDR3 has 15 residues. V was clipped by 0 bases and J by 0 bases, with 8 bases between them. Looked up from germline, CDR1 is SGHRS and CDR2 is YFSETQ. In nucleotides, the CDR3 is TGCGCCAGCAGCTTGGGACAGGATAGCACAGATACGCAGTATTTT. This encodes CASSLGQDSTDTQYF.

This clone was detected once. V and J are TRBV2 and TRBJ1-3; D perhaps matches TRBD1 (5 bases). The V gene lost 5 bases and the J gene lost 0 bases, with 14 bases spanning the gap. Germline assignment: CDR1 SNHLY and CDR2 FYNNEI. The CDR3 contains 16 residues. CDR3: CASSTIDSFSGNTIYF. The CDR3 DNA is TGTGCCAGCAGTACAATCGACAGCTTCTCTGGAAACACCATATATTTT.

The gene calls are TRBV19 and TRBJ1-6, with 10 bases lining up with TRBD1. V was clipped by 7 bases and J by 6 bases; unmatched bases: 3. Germline CDR1 LNHDA, CDR2 SQIVND (reference sequence). The CDR3 covers 14 residues. The CDR3 loop is CASTRTGGNSPLHF. The CDR3, as DNA: TGTGCCAGTACCAGGACAGGGGGTAATTCACCCCTCCACTTT.

V is TRBV27 and J is TRBJ2-7, with 7 bases that match TRBD2. Germline V gene sequence: CDR1 MNHEY, CDR2 SMNVEV (reference sequence). The ends lost 6 bases at V and 1 base at J; junction bases unmatched: 6. CDR3 size: 14 residues. As DNA, the CDR3 is TGTGCCAGCAGCTCGGGACTAAAGTCCTACGAGCAGTACTTC. It is translated as CASSSGLKSYEQYF.

This chain uses TRBV19 with TRBJ1-2; perhaps TRBD1 as D (6 bases). This CDR3 is 14 amino acids long. The germline V gene has CDR1 LNHDA and CDR2 SQIVND (reference sequence). With 3 bases removed from V and 0 bases from J, the gap between germline ends came to 8 bases. CDR3 protein: CASSMGHTNYGYTF. The CDR3 DNA reads as TGTGCCAGTAGTATGGGACATACTAACTATGGCTACACCTTC.

The chain couples TRBV6-6 to TRBJ1-1, with D uncertain. V gave up 6 bases and J gave up 1 base, with 9 bases separating them. The CDR3 is made up of 13 amino acids. Germline V gene lookup returns CDR1 MNHNY and CDR2 SVGAGI (reference sequence). The CDR3 nucleotides are TGTGCCAGCAGCTCCGCGGAGAACACTGAAGCTTTCTTT. This sequence encodes CASSSAENTEAFF.

V is TRBV28 and J is TRBJ1-5; D remains unclear. Per germline, CDR1 MDHEN and CDR2 SYDVKM. The length of the CDR3 is 11 residues. V was pared by 8 bases and J by 7 bases, with 9 bases between. The CDR3 region has the DNA TGTGCCAGCTCGCCCGGGCAGCCCCAGCATTTT. This sequence encodes CASSPGQPQHF.

The rearrangement links TRBV6-1 to TRBJ2-7, with a tentative D call TRBD1 (6 bases). The CDR3 spans 13 residues. The V end was cut by 6 bases, the J end by 5 bases, with 14 bases between. Germline V CDR1 and CDR2: MNHNS, SASEGT. The CDR3 reads CASRRRTEDEQYF. The CDR3, as DNA: TGTGCCAGCAGGAGGAGGACAGAGGACGAGCAGTACTTC.

This sequence joins TRBV6-5 and TRBJ1-2; weak D call: TRBD1 (6 bases). Germline CDR1 and CDR2: MNHEY and SVGAGI. Trimming stripped 6 bases from V and 5 bases from J, with 19 bases between. The CDR3 runs to 15 residues. The CDR3 DNA sequence: TGTGCCAGCAGCCGAGGGGCAGGGGCAGGGTATGGCTACACCTTC. Translating gives CASSRGAGAGYGYTF.

This sequence joins TRBV9 and TRBJ2-7; 12 bases agree with TRBD2. Germline V gives CDR1 SGDLS, CDR2 YYNGEE. The CDR3 is 16 residues long. Losses at the gene ends were 4 bases for V and 0 bases for J; bases not matched to a gene: 5. CDR3 region: CASSPPTSGGSYEQYF. The CDR3 nucleotides are TGTGCCAGCAGCCCACCGACTAGCGGGGGCTCCTACGAGCAGTACTTC.

This chain links TRBV7-9 with TRBJ2-5; 8 bases map to TRBD2. This CDR3 comprises 16 residues. Trimming cost V 2 bases and J 5 bases; bases outside gene matches: 10. The germline V gene has CDR1 SEHNR and CDR2 FQNEAQ (reference sequence). The CDR3 bases are TGTGCCAGCAGCTTATTGTTGGTAGCGGGAAAGGAGACCCAGTACTTC. It codes for CASSLLLVAGKETQYF. The full variable domain, its missing parts supplied by reference TRBV7-9 and TRBJ2-5, is DTGVSQNPRHKITKRGQNVTFRCDPISEHNRLYWYRQTLGQGPEFLTYFQNEAQLEKSRLLSDRFSAERPKGSFSTLEIQRTEQGDSAMYLCASSLLLVAGKETQYFGPGTRLLVL.

The chain combines TRBV19 with TRBJ2-3; D perhaps matches TRBD1 (6 bases). From germline, CDR1 is LNHDA and CDR2 SQIVND (reference sequence). V lost 2 bases and J 0 bases, leaving 15 bases between the germline ends. This CDR3 is 17 amino acids long. CDR3 sequence: CASSISDRTYSTDTQYF. The DNA of the CDR3 is TGTGCCAGTAGTATATCCGACAGGACCTATAGCACAGATACGCAGTATTTT.

The J gene is TRBJ2-1, the V gene TRBV13; unclear D gene. Trimming shortened V by 5 bases and J by 4 bases, and 15 bases separated the two germline ends. The CDR3 covers 15 residues. Per germline, CDR1 PRHDT and CDR2 FYEKMQ (reference sequence). The CDR3 DNA reads TGTGCCAGCAGCCCGCGGTACTCGGGTTACAATGAGCAGTTCTTC. Encoded protein: CASSPRYSGYNEQFF.